This T cell receptor beta chain emerged from a study of blood T cell repertoires in COVID-19. About the research overall: COVID-19 samples from acute and convalescent phases originated in the United States, Italy and Spain. From T cells, B-cell-depleted T cells, or PBMCs came the material, which was cDNA or gDNA.

This clone was counted a few times. J gave up 5 bases and V 4 bases, and 17 bases lay outside the gene matches. Germline V CDR1 and CDR2: SGHRS, YFSETQ. The length of the CDR3 is 19 residues. Per the original methods: The assay estimated nucleated cells by amplifying reference gene primers. Assay used: immunoSEQ multiplex PCR; TCRdb lists only in-frame clones, some missing. That table furnishes V, J and clone size, whereas the DNA furnished D and trimming. The sample has 80,000 to 90,000 clones, 82% seen once. Sequencing used peripheral blood. The sequence was collected from a woman aged 80 or over with acute or convalescent COVID-19. V gene TRBV5-1 combines with J gene TRBJ2-1; 11 nucleotides agree with TRBD2. CDR3 sequence reads: CASSTRTSGLPSENNEQFF. Here the CDR3 DNA reads TGCGCCAGCAGCACCCGGACTAGCGGGTTACCATCTGAAAACAATGAGCAGTTCTTC.